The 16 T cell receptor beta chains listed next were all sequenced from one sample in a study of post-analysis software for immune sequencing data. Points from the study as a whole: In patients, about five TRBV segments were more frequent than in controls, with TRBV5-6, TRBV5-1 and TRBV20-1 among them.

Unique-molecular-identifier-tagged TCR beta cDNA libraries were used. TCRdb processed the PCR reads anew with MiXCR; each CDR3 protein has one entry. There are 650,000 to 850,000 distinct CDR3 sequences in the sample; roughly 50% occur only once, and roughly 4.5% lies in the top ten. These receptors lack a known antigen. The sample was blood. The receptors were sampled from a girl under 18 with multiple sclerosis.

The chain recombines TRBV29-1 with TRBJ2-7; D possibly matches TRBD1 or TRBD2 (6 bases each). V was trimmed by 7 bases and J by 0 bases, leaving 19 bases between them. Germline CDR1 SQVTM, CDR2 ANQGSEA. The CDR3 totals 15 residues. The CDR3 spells CSARLRRDISYEQYF. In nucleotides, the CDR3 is TGCAGCGCCAGGCTTAGGCGGGACATCTCCTACGAGCAGTACTTC.

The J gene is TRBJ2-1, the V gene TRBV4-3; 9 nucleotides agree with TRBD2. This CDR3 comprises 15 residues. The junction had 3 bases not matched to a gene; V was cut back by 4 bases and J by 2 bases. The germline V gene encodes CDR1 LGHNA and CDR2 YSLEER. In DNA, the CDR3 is TGCGCCAGCAGCCCTAGCGGGGCTACCTACAATGAGCAGTTCTTC. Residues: CASSPSGATYNEQFF.

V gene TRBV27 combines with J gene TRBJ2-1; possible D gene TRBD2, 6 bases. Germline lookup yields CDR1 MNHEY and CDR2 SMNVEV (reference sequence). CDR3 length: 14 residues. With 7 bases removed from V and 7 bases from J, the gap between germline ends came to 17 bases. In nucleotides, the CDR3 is TGTGCCAGCACCAATCTGGGACTCCGGAATGAGCAGTTCTTC. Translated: CASTNLGLRNEQFF.

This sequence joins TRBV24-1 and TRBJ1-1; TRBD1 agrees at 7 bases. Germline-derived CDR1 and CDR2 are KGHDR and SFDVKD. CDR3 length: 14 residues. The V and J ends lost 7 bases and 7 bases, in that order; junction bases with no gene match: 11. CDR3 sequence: CATRGGTDGGEAFF. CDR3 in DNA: TGTGCCACCAGGGGTGGGACAGACGGAGGTGAAGCTTTCTTT.

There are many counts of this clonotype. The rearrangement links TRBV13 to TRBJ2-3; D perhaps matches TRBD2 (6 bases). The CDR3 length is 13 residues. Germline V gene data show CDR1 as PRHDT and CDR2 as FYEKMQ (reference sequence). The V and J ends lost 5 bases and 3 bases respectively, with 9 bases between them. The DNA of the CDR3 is TGTGCCAGCAGCCCGGCGGGGACAGATACGCAGTATTTT. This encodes CASSPAGTDTQYF.

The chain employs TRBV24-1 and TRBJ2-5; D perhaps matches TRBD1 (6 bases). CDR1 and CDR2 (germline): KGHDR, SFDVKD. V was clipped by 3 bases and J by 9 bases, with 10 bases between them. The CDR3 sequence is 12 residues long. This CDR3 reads CATSDPRGPQYF. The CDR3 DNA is TGTGCCACCAGTGATCCCAGGGGTCCCCAGTACTTC.

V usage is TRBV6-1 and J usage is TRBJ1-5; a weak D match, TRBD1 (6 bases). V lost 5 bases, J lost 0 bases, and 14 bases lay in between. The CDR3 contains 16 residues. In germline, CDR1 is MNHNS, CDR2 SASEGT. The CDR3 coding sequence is TGTGCCAGCAGTCTTACCCCGGGGGCTAGCAATCAGCCCCAGCATTTT. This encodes CASSLTPGASNQPQHF.

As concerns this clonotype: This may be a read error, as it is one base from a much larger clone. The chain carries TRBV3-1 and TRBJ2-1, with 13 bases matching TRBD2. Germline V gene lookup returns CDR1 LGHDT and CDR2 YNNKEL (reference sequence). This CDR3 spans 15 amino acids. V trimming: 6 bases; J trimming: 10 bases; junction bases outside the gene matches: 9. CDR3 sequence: CASRTRLAGGGEQFF. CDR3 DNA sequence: TGTGCCAGCAGAACCCGACTAGCGGGAGGCGGGGAGCAGTTCTTC.

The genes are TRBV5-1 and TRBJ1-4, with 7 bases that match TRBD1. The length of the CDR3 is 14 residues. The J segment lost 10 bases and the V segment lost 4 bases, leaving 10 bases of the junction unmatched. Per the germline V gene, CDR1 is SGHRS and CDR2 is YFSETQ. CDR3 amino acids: CASSERQGFGKLFF. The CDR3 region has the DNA TGCGCCAGCAGCGAGAGACAGGGATTTGGAAAACTGTTTTTT.

Written as DNA, the CDR3 is TGCAGCGTTGAAGGGAGACAGGGTAGCACAGATACGCAGTATTTT. Its protein product is CSVEGRQGSTDTQYF. V is TRBV29-1 and J is TRBJ2-3; 7 bases are shared with TRBD1. V trimming: 1 base; J trimming: 0 bases; junction bases outside the gene matches: 4. This CDR3 spans 15 amino acids. The germline gives CDR1 SQVTM, CDR2 ANQGSEA.

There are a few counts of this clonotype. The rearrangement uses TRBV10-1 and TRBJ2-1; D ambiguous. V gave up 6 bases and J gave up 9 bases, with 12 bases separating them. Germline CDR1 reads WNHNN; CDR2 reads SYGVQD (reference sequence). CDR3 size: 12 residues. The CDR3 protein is CASSSGRREQFF. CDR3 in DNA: TGCGCCAGCAGCTCCGGTCGCCGTGAGCAGTTCTTC.

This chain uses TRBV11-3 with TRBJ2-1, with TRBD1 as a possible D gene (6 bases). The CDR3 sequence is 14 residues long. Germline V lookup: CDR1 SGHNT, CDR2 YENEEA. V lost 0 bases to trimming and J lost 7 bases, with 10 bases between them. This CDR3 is CASSLDRGTNEQFF. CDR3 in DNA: TGTGCCAGCAGCTTAGACAGGGGAACTAATGAGCAGTTCTTC. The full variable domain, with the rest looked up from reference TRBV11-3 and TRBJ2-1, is EAGVVQSPRYKIIEKKQPVAFWCNPISGHNTLYWYLQNLGQGPELLIRYENEEAVDDSQLPKDRFSAERLKGVDSTLKIQPAELGDSAVYLCASSLDRGTNEQFFGPGTRLTVL.

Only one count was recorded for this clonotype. CDR3: CSVERGRLGNEQFF. The CDR3 DNA follows: TGCAGCGTTGAGAGGGGCAGGCTGGGGAATGAGCAGTTCTTC. The J gene is TRBJ2-1, the V gene TRBV29-1; D is tentatively TRBD1 or TRBD2 (5 bases each). The V end lost 3 bases, the J end lost 7 bases, and 16 bases lay between the germline ends. Per germline, CDR1 SQVTM and CDR2 ANQGSEA. CDR3 size: 14 residues.

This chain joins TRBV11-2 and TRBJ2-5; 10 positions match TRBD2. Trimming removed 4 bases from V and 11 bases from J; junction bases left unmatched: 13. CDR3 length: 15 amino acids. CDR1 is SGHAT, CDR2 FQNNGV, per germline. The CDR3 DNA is TGTGCCAGCAGCTCACTAGCGGGGAGTCTTCGGGAGCAGTACTTC. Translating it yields CASSSLAGSLREQYF. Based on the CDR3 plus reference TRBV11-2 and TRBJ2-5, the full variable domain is EAGVAQSPRYKIIEKRQSVAFWCNPISGHATLYWYQQILGQGPKLLIQFQNNGVVDDSQLPKDRFSAERLKGVDSTLKIQPAKLEDSAVYLCASSSLAGSLREQYFGPGTRLLVL.

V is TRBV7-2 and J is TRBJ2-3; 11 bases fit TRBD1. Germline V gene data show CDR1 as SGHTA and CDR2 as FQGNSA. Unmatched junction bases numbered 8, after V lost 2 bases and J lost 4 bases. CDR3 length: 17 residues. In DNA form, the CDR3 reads TGTGCCAGCAGCTTACGGGGGACAGGGGGGTTGGCAGATACGCAGTATTTT. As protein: CASSLRGTGGLADTQYF. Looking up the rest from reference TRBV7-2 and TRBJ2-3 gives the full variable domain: GAGVSQSPSNKVTEKGKDVELRCDPISGHTALYWYRQSLGQGLEFLIYFQGNSAPDKSGLPSDRFSAERTGGSVSTLTIQRTQQEDSAVYLCASSLRGTGGLADTQYFGPGTRLTVL.

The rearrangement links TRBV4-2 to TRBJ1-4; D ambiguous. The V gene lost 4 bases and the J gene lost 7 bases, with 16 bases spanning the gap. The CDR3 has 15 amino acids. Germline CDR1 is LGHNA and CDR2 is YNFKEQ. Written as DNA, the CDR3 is TGTGCCAGCAGCCGAATATACGGGGATCCTGAAAAACTGTTTTTT. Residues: CASSRIYGDPEKLFF.